This T cell receptor beta chain was identified in a study of CD8+ T cells in alopecia areata. Concerning this clone: Its antigen is undetermined.

Treatment noted: oral pan-JAK inhibitor, 5-10 mg twice daily. It was from alopecia areata patients that lesional scalp punch biopsies and peripheral blood were collected. Study findings and constraints: Among the 100 top clones, expanded CD8+ clones, like scalp clonality, were significantly decreased by tofacitinib.

Extraction of RNA preceded its reverse transcription into cDNA, which served as the sequencing template. Generated by immunoSEQ multiplex PCR, the TCRdb table keeps only in-frame clones and is missing some. The sample contains over 120,000 clones, less than 70% of which appear only once. CDR3 length: 14 amino acids. V was clipped by 4 bases and J by 2 bases, with 11 bases between them. The germline V gene has CDR1 PRHDT and CDR2 FYEKMQ (reference sequence). The sequence was collected from a human donor with alopecia areata. The rearrangement joins TRBV13 to TRBJ1-1; D not certain. Sequenced here: CD8+ T cells sorted from blood, sampled at week 4, from a patient treated with tofacitinib. The CDR3 DNA sequence: TGTGCCAGCAGCTACCCTGGCAGTAACACTGAAGCTTTCTTT. Translating it yields CASSYPGSNTEAFF.